This is a list of T cell receptor beta chains from one sample in a study of T cells in Graves' hyperthyroidism and ophthalmopathy. TCRdb reprocessed the multiplex PCR reads via MiXCR and lists one record per CDR3 protein. The sample holds about 500,000 distinct CDR3 sequences, 40% to 50% seen once. The material sequenced was peripheral blood or thyroid tissue (not recorded which). All receptors come from an adult woman with Graves' disease, either hyperthyroidism or ophthalmopathy (not recorded which). Each CDR3 is given with its conserved first and last residue. Fields, in order: J gene, clone size, D gene, V gene, CDR3 length, CDR3 DNA, CDR3 protein. The D gene is left open where the match is weak. The listing skips clone size in some rows; elsewhere it reads once, few, many or a size class.

>TRBJ2-7|many|TRBD1|TRBV25-1|15
TGTGCCAGCAGTGACCCGGGACAGACCTCCTACGAGCAGTACTTC
CASSDPGQTSYEQYF
>TRBJ2-2|many|-|TRBV9|15
TGTGCCAGCAGCGCTCGTCTCGAGTACACCGGGGAGCTGTTTTTT
CASSARLEYTGELFF
>TRBJ1-6|-|TRBD1|TRBV19|15
TGTGCCAGTACCCCGGACAGGAGCTATAATTCACCCCTCCACTTT
CASTPDRSYNSPLHF
>TRBJ2-3|-|TRBD2|TRBV20-1|14
TGCAGTGCTAGAGGAGCGGGAGGGATAGATACGCAGTATTTT
CSARGAGGIDTQYF
>TRBJ2-7|-|TRBD2|TRBV7-4|14
TGTGCCAGCAGCTCCTGGACTAGCCAGGTCGAGCAGTACTTC
CASSSWTSQVEQYF
>TRBJ1-1|-|-|TRBV19|13
TGTGCCAGTAGGCGGGAGGGCCTCAATGAGCAGTTCTTT
CASRREGLNEQFF
>TRBJ2-7|-|TRBD1|TRBV20-1|12
TGCAGTGCTTCGGGACAGACCTACGAGCAGTACTTC
CSASGQTYEQYF
>TRBJ1-1|few|TRBD1|TRBV2|13
TGTGCCAGCAGTGAGACAGGGGGCAGTGAAGCTTTCTTT
CASSETGGSEAFF
>TRBJ2-7|few|-|TRBV7-9|13
TGTGCCAGCAGCCTGGACACAAACTACGAGCAGTACTTC
CASSLDTNYEQYF
>TRBJ1-2|many|TRBD1|TRBV5-1|16
TGCGCCAGCAGCTCCTTATCCGGGACAGGGGGCGATGGCTACACCTTC
CASSSLSGTGGDGYTF
>TRBJ1-5|many|-|TRBV3-1|14
TGTGCCAGCAGCCAGTCTGGTAGCAATCAGCCCCAGCATTTT
CASSQSGSNQPQHF
>TRBJ2-7|-|-|TRBV2|13
TGTGCCAGCACGACATTTCTTAACTACGAGCAGTACTTC
CASTTFLNYEQYF